This is a list of T cell receptor beta chains from one sample in a study of CD8+ T cells in alopecia areata. Method: immunoSEQ multiplex PCR; TCRdb's copy keeps in-frame clones and lacks some. The repertoire consists of 200,000 to 250,000 clones, with roughly 66% occurring once and the leading ten covering more than 1%. Specimen: CD4+ T cells sorted from blood, collected at approximately week 44, from a patient treated with tofacitinib. Source of these receptors: a human donor with alopecia areata. The CDR3 runs from the conserved cysteine through the conserved F or W. D genes are given only for firm matches. Expanded clones are given a class, and other clones once, few, many or no size at all.

d_gene | abundance | j_gene | v_gene | CDR3aa | CDR3nt
NA | NA | TRBJ2-1 | TRBV11-2 | CASSLVVQQQFF | TGTGCCAGCAGCTTAGTTGTGCAGCAGCAGTTCTTC
TRBD1 | NA | TRBJ1-1 | TRBV30 | CAWSRQGAEAFF | TGTGCCTGGTCTAGACAGGGGGCTGAAGCTTTCTTT
NA | few | TRBJ2-1 | TRBV7-2 | CASSPPRGYEEQFF | TGTGCCAGCAGCCCTCCCCGGGGGTATGAGGAGCAGTTCTTC
NA | NA | TRBJ2-7 | TRBV4-3 | CASSQDLTGTSYEQYF | TGCGCCAGCAGCCAAGATCTAACAGGGACCTCCTACGAGCAGTACTTC
NA | once | TRBJ2-7 | TRBV7-8 | CASSSGGTAAYEQYF | TGTGCCAGCAGCTCAGGGGGGACTGCGGCCTACGAGCAGTACTTC
NA | NA | TRBJ2-5 | TRBV29-1 | CSVEVSGTQETQYF | TGCAGCGTTGAAGTATCGGGGACACAAGAGACCCAGTACTTC
NA | NA | TRBJ1-1 | TRBV7-2 | CASSLGKGGTEAFF | TGTGCCAGCAGCTTAGGCAAGGGTGGGACTGAAGCTTTCTTT
NA | few | TRBJ2-5 | TRBV25-1 | CASSDQGTRQETQYF | TGTGCCAGCAGTGATCAAGGGACACGGCAAGAGACCCAGTACTTC
TRBD2 | NA | TRBJ2-2 | TRBV9 | CASSVVPSGGVVAGELFF | TGTGCCAGCAGCGTAGTCCCTAGCGGGGGGGTCGTCGCCGGGGAGCTGTTTTTT
NA | few | TRBJ2-6 | TRBV18 | CASSRESGANVLTF | TGTGCCAGCTCACGCGAGTCTGGGGCCAACGTCCTGACTTTC
TRBD1 | NA | TRBJ1-4 | TRBV4-3 | CASSQDRGGGEKLFF | TGCGCCAGCAGCCAAGATCGAGGGGGCGGTGAAAAACTGTTTTTT